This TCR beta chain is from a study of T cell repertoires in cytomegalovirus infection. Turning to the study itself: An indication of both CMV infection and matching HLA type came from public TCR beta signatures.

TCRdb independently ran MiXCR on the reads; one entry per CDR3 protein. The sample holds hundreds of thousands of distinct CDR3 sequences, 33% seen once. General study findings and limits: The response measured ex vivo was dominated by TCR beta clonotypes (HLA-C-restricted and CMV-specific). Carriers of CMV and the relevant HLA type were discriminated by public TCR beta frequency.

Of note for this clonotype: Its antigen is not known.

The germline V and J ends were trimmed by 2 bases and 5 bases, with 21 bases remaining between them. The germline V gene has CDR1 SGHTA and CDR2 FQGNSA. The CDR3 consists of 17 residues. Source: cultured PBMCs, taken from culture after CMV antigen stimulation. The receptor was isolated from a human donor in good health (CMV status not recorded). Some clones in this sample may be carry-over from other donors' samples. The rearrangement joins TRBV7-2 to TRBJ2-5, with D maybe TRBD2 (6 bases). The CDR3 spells CASSLSRRGGARETQYF. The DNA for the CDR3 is TGTGCCAGCAGCTTAAGCAGGAGGGGAGGTGCTAGGGAGACCCAGTACTTC.